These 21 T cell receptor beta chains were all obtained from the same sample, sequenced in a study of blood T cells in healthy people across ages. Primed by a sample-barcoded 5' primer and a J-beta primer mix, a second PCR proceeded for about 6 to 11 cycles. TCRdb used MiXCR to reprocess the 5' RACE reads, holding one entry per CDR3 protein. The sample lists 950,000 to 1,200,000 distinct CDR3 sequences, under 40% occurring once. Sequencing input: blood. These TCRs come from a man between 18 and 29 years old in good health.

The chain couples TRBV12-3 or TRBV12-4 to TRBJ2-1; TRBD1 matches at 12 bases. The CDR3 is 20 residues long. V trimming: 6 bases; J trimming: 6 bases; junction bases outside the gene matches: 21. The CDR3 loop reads CASSLPRDRGRKEDFNEQFF. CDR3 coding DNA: TGTGCCAGCAGCCTCCCTAGGGACAGGGGGCGCAAGGAAGATTTCAATGAGCAGTTCTTC.

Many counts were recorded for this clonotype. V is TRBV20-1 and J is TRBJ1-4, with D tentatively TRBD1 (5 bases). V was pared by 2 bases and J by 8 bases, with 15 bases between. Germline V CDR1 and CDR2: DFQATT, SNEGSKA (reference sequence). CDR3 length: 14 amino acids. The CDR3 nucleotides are TGCAGTGCTAGATTTCGGGGCTCTAGAGAAAAACTGTTTTTT. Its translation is CSARFRGSREKLFF.

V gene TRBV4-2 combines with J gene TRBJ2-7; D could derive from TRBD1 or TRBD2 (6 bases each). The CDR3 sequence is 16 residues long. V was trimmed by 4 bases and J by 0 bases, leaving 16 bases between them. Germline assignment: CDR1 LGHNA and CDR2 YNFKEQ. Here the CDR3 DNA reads TGTGCCAGCAGCCGGGAAGAGGGGGGAACCTCCTACGAGCAGTACTTC. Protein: CASSREEGGTSYEQYF.

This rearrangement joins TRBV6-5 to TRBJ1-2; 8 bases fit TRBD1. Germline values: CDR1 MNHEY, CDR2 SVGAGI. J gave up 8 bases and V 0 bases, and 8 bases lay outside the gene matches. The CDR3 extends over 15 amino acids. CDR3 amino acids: CASSYSYRGLGGYTF. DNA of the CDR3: TGTGCCAGCAGTTACTCGTACAGGGGGTTAGGAGGCTACACCTTC.

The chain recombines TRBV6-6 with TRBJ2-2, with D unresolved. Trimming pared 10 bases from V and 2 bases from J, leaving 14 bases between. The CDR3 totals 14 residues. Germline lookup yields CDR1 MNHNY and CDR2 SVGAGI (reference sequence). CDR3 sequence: CAIERTDNTGELFF. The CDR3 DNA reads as TGTGCCATCGAGAGGACGGATAACACCGGGGAGCTGTTTTTT.

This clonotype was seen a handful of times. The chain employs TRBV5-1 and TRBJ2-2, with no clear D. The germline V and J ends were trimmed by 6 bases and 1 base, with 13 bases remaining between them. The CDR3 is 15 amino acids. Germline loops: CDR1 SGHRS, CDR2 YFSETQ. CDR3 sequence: CASTYLTENTGELFF. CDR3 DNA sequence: TGCGCCAGCACCTATCTGACGGAGAACACCGGGGAGCTGTTTTTT. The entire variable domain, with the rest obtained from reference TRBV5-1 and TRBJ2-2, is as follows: KAGVTQTPRYLIKTRGQQVTLSCSPISGHRSVSWYQQTPGQGLQFLFEYFSETQRNKGNFPGRFSGRQFSNSRSEMNVSTLELGDSALYLCASTYLTENTGELFFGEGSRLTVL.

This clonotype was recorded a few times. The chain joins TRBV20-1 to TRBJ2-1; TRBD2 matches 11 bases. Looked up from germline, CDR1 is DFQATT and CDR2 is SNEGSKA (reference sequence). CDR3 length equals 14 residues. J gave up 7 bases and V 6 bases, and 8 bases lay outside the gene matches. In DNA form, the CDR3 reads TGCAGTGCCTCGACTAGCGGGGTTAGGAATGAGCAGTTCTTC. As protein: CSASTSGVRNEQFF.

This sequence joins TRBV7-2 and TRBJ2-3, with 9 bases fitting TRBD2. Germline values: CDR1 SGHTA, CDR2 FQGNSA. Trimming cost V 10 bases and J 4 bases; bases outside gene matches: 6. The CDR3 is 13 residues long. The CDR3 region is CAIRRGGADTQYF. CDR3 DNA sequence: TGTGCCATCAGGCGGGGGGGTGCAGATACGCAGTATTTT. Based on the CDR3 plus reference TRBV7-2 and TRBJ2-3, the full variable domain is GAGVSQSPSNKVTEKGKDVELRCDPISGHTALYWYRQSLGQGLEFLIYFQGNSAPDKSGLPSDRFSAERTGGSVSTLTIQRTQQEDSAVYLCAIRRGGADTQYFGPGTRLTVL.

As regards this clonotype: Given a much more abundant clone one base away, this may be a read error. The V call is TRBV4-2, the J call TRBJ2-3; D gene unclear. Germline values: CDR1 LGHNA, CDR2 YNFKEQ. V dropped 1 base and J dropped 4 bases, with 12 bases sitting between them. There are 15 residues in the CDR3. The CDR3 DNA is TGTGCCAGCAGCCAAGCTCAATCCGAAGCAGATACGCAGTATTTT. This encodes CASSQAQSEADTQYF.

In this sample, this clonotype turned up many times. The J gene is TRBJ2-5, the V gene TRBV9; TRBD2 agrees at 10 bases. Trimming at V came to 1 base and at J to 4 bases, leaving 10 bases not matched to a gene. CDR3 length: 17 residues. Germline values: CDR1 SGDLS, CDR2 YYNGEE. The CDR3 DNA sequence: TGTGCCAGCAGCGTATTAAGCGGGGGGGCCAGCTTAGAGACCCAGTACTTC. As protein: CASSVLSGGASLETQYF.

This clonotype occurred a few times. The CDR3 spells CASSPRGGPLAKNIQYF. DNA for the CDR3: TGTGCCAGCAGCCCCAGGGGAGGCCCCCTAGCCAAAAACATTCAGTACTTC. The J gene is TRBJ2-4, the V gene TRBV9, with D tentatively TRBD1 or TRBD2 (6 bases each). This CDR3 region has 17 residues. Between the trimmed V and J ends, which lost 4 bases and 0 bases, there was a span of 17 bases. Germline CDR1 SGDLS, CDR2 YYNGEE.

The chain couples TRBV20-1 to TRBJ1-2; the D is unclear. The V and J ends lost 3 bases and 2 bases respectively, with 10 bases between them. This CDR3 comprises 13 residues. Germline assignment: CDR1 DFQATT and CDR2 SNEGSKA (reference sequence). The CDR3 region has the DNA TGCAGTGCTAGTGATCCGGGGAACTATGGCTACACCTTC. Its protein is CSASDPGNYGYTF.

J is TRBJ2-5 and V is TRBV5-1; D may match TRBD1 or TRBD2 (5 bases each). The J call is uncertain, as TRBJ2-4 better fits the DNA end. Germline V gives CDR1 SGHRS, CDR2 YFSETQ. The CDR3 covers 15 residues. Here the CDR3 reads CASSLGGVPDHIQYF. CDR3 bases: TGCGCCAGCAGCTTGGGAGGGGTACCAGATCACATTCAGTACTTC.

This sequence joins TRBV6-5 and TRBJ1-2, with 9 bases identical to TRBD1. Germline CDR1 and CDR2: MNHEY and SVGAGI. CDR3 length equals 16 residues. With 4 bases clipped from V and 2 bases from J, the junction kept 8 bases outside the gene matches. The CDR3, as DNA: TGTGCCAGCAGTTCTTCCTCAGGACAGGGGAACTATGGCTACACCTTC. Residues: CASSSSSGQGNYGYTF.

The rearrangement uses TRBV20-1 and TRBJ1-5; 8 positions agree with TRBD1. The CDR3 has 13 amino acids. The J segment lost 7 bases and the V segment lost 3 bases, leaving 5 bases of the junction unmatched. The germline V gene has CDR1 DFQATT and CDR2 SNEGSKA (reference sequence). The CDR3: CSASGQGPQPQHF. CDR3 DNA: TGCAGTGCTAGTGGACAGGGCCCCCAGCCCCAGCATTTT.

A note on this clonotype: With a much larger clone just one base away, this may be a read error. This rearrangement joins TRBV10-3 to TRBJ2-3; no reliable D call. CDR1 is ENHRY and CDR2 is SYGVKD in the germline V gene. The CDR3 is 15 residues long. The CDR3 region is CAIGAGDTGTDTRYF. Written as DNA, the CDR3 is TGTGCCATCGGAGCCGGAGATACCGGCACAGATACGCGGTATTTT.

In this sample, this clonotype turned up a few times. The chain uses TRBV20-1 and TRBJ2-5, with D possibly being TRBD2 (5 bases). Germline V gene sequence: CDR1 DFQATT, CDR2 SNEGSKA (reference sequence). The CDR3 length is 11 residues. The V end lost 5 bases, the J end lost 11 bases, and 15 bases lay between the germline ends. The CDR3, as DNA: TGCAGTGCTCCAGACTACAATGAGCAGTACTTC. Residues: CSAPDYNEQYF.

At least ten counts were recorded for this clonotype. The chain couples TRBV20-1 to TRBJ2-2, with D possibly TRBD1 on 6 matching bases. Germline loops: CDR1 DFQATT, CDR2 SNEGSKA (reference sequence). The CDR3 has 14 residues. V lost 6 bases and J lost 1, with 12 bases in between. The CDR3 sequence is CSASGTLNTGELFF. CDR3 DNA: TGCAGTGCCTCCGGGACACTGAACACCGGGGAGCTGTTTTTT.

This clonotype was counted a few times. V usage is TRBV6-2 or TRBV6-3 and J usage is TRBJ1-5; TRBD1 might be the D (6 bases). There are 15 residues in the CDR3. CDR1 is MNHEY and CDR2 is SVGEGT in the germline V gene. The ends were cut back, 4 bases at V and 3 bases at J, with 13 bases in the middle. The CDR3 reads CASSSQRQVNQPQHF. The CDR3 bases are TGTGCCAGCAGTTCCCAACGACAGGTCAATCAGCCCCAGCATTTT.

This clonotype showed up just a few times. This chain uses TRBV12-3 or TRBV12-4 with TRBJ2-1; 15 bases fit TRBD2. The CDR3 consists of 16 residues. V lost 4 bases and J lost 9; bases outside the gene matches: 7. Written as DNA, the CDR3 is TGTGCCAGCAGTTCCGGACTAGCGGGGGGGCCGGGTGAGCAGTTCTTC. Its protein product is CASSSGLAGGPGEQFF.

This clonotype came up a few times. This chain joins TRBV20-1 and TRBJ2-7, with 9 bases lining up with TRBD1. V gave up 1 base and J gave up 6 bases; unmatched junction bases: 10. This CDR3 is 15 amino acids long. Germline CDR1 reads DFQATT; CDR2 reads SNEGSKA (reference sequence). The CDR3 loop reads CSARGRGQGSSEQYF. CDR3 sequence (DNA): TGCAGTGCTAGAGGGCGGGGACAGGGCTCATCCGAGCAGTACTTC.